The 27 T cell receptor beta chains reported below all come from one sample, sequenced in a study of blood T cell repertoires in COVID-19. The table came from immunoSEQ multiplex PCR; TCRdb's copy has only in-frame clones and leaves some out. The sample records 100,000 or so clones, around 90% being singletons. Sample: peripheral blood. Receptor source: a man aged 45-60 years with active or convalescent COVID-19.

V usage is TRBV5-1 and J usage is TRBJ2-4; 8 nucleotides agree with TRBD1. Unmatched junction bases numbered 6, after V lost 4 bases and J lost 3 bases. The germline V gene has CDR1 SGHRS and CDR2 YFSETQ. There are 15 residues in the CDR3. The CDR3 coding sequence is TGCGCCAGCAGCACCACAGGGGGAGACAAAAACATTCAGTACTTC. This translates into CASSTTGGDKNIQYF.

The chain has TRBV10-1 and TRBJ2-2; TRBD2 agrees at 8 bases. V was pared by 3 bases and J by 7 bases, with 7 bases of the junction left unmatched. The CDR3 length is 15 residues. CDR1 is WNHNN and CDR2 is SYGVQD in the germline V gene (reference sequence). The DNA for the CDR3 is TGCGCCAGCAGTGATGTCGGGGGGGGCAGCGGGGAGCTGTTTTTT. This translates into CASSDVGGGSGELFF.

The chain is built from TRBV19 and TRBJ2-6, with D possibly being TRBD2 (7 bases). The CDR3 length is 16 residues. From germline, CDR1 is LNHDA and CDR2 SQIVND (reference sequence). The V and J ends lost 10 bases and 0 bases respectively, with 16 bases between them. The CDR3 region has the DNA TGTGCCACCTCTCAGGGAGGGGGCTCTGGGGCCAACGTCCTGACTTTC. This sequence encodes CATSQGGGSGANVLTF.

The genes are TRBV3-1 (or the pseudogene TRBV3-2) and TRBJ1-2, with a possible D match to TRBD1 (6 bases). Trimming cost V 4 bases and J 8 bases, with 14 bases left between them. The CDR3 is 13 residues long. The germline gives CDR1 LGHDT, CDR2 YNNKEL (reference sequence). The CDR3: CASSPRGAEGYTF. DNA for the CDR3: TGTGCCAGCAGCCCGCGGGGGGCGGAGGGCTACACCTTC.

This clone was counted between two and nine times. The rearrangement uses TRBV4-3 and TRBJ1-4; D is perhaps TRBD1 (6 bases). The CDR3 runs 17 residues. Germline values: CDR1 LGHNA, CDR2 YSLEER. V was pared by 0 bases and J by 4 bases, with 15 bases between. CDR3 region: CASSQEGGGGFNEKLFF. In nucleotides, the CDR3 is TGCGCCAGCAGCCAAGAAGGAGGGGGAGGGTTTAATGAAAAACTGTTTTTT.

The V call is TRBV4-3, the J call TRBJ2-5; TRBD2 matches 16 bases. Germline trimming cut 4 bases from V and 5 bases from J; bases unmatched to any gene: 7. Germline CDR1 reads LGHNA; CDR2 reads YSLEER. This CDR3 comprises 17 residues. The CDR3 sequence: CASSRTGLAGGPETQYF. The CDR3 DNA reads TGCGCCAGCAGCCGCACGGGACTAGCGGGGGGGCCCGAGACCCAGTACTTC.

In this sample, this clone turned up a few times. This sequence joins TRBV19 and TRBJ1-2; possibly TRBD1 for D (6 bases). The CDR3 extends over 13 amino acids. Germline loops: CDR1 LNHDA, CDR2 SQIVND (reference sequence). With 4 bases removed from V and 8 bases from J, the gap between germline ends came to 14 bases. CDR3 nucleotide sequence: TGTGCCAGTAGTAGGGACAACCCTCCCGGCTACACCTTC. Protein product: CASSRDNPPGYTF.

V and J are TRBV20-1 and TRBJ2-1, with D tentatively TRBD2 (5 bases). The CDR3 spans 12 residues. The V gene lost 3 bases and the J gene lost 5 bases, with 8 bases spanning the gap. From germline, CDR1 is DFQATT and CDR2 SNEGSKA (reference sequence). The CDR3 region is CSASGLNNEQFF. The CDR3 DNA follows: TGCAGTGCTAGTGGACTTAACAATGAGCAGTTCTTC.

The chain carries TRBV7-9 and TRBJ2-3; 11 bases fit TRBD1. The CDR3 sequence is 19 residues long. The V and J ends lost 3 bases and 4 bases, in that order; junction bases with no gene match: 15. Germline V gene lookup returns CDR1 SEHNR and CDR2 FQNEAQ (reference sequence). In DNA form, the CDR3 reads TGTGCCAGCAGCTTTGCCCACCTTGGACAGGGGGCAGGTTCAGATACGCAGTATTTT. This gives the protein CASSFAHLGQGAGSDTQYF.

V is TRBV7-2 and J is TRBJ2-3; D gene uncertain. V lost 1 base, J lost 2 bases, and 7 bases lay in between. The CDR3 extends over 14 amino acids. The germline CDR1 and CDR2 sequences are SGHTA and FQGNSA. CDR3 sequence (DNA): TGTGCCAGCAGCTTAGGCGGAATCACAGATACGCAGTATTTT. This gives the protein CASSLGGITDTQYF.

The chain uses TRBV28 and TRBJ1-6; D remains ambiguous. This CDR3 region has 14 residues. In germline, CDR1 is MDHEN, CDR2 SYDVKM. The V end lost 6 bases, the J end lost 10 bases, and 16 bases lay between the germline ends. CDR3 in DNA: TGTGCCAGCAGCCCATCAGGTGGAGGGTCACCCCTCCACTTT. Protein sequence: CASSPSGGGSPLHF.

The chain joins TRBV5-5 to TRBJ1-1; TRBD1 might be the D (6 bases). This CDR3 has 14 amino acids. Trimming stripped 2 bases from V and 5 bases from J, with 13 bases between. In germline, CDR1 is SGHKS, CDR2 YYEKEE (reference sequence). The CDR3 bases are TGTGCCAGCAGCTTCGCGGGGGCCTGGACTGAAGCTTTCTTT. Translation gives CASSFAGAWTEAFF.

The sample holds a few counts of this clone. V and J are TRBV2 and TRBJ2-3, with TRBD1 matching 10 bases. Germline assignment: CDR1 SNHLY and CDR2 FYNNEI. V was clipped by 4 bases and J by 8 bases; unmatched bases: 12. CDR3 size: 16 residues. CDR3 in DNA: TGTGCCAGCAGTGCGGGGACAGGGGCGCCCCATTCTACGCAGTATTTT. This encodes CASSAGTGAPHSTQYF. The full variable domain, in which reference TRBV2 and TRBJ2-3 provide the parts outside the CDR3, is EPEVTQTPSHQVTQMGQEVILRCVPISNHLYFYWYRQILGQKVEFLVSFYNNEISEKSEIFDDQFSVERPDGSNFTLKIRSTKLEDSAMYFCASSAGTGAPHSTQYFGPGTRLTVL.

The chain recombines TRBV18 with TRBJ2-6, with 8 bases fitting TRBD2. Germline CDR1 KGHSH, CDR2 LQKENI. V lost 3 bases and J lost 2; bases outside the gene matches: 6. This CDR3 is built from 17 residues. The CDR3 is CASSPDRGGTGANVLTF. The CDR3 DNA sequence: TGTGCCAGCTCACCTGACCGGGGGGGCACTGGGGCCAACGTCCTGACTTTC.

CDR3 sequence: CASSPGQAEDEQYV. CDR3 DNA: TGCGCCAGCAGCCCAGGACAGGCTGAAGACGAGCAGTACGTC. The V gene is TRBV5-1, the J gene TRBJ2-7, with TRBD1 matching 7 bases. The V gene's germline CDR1 is SGHRS and CDR2 YFSETQ. The CDR3 sequence is 14 residues long. Trimming at V came to 4 bases and at J to 5 bases, leaving 9 bases not matched to a gene.

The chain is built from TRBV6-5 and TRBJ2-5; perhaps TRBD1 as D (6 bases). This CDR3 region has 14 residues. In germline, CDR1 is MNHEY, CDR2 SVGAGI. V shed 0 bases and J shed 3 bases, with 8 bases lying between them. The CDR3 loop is CASSYSHREETQYF. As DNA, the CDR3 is TGTGCCAGCAGTTACTCCCACAGGGAAGAGACCCAGTACTTC.

The CDR3 here is CASGQVGGTQYF. In DNA form, the CDR3 reads TGTGCCAGCGGACAGGTGGGGGGGACCCAGTACTTC. The V call is TRBV7-9, the J call TRBJ2-5; possible D gene TRBD1, 7 bases. Trimming left V 8 bases short and J 7 bases short, with 14 bases between. Germline-derived CDR1 and CDR2 are SEHNR and FQNEAQ (reference sequence). This CDR3 is built from 12 residues.

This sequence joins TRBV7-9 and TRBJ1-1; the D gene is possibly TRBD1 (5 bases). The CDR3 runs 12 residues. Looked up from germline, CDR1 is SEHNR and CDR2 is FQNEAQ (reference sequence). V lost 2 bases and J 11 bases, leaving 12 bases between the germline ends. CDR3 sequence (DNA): TGTGCCAGCAGCTTAAGACGACAGACGGCTTTCTTT. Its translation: CASSLRRQTAFF.

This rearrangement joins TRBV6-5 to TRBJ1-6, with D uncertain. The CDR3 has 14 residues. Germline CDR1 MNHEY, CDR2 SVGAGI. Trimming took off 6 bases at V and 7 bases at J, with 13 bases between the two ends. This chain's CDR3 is CASREVGVNSPLHF. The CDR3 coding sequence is TGTGCCAGCAGGGAGGTCGGAGTCAATTCACCCCTCCACTTT.

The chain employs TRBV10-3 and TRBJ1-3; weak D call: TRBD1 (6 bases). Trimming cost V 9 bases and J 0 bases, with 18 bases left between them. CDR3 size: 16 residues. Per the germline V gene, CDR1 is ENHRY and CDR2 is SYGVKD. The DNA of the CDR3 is TGTGCCATGACGGCCGGGACATTCCTCTCTGGAAACACCATATATTTT. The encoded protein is CAMTAGTFLSGNTIYF.

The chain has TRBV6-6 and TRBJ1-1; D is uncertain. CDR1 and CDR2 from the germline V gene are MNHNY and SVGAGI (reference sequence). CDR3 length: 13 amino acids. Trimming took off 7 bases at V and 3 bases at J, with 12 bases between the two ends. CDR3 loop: CASTTRRDTEAFF. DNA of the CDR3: TGTGCCAGCACCACGAGGCGGGACACTGAAGCTTTCTTT.

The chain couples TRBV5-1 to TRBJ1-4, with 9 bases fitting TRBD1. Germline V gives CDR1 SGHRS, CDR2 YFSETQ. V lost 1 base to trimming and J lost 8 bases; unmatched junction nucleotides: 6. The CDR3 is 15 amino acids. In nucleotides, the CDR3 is TGCGCCAGCAGCTTGACAGGGGGCCAGGACGAAAAACTGTTTTTT. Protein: CASSLTGGQDEKLFF.

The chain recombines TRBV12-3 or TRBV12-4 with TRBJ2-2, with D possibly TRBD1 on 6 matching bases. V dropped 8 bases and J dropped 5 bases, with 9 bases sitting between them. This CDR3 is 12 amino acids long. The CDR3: CASSRGTGELFF. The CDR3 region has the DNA TGTGCCAGCTCCAGGGGAACCGGGGAGCTGTTTTTT.

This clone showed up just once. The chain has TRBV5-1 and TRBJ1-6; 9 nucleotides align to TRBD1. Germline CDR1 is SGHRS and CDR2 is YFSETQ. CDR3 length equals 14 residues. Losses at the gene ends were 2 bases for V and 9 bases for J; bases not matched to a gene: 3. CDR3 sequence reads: CASSLGQGISPLHF. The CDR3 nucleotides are TGCGCCAGCAGCTTAGGACAGGGGATTTCACCCCTCCACTTT.

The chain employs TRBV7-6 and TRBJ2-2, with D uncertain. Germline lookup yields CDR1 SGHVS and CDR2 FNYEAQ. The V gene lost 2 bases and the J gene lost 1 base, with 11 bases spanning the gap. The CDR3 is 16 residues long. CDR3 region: CASSLNWPENTGELFF. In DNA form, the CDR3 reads TGTGCCAGCAGCTTAAATTGGCCAGAGAACACCGGGGAGCTGTTTTTT.

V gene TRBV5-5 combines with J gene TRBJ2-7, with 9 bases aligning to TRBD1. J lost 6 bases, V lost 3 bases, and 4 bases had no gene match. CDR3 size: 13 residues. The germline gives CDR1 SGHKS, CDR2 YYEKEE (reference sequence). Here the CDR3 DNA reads TGTGCCAGCAGCTGGACAGGGGAATCCGAGCAGTACGTC. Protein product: CASSWTGESEQYV.

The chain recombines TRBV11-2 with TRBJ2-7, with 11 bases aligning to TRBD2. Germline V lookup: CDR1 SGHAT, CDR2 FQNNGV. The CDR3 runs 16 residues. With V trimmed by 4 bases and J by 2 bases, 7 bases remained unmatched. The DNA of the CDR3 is TGTGCCAGCAGCTCGATGACTAGCGGGGCAACCTACGAGCAGTACTTC. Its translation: CASSSMTSGATYEQYF.